The clone carrying this T cell receptor beta chain appeared many times. The sample comes from a study of neurological immune-mediated disorders. Using its own MiXCR run on the 5' RACE reads, TCRdb lists one record per CDR3 protein. The data contain under 40,000 distinct CDR3 sequences, less than 8.5% of them singletons. Germline V gene data show CDR1 as SQVTM and CDR2 as ANQGSEA. Trimming cost V 5 bases and J 4 bases, with 11 bases left between them. The CDR3 is made up of 12 amino acids. This chain uses TRBV29-1 with TRBJ1-2; no reliable D call. The receptor comes from a woman aged 40 to 55 in good health. Specimen: PBMCs. Here the CDR3 reads CSVRTDFYGYTF. CDR3 coding DNA: TGCAGCGTTAGGACGGACTTCTATGGCTACACCTTC.